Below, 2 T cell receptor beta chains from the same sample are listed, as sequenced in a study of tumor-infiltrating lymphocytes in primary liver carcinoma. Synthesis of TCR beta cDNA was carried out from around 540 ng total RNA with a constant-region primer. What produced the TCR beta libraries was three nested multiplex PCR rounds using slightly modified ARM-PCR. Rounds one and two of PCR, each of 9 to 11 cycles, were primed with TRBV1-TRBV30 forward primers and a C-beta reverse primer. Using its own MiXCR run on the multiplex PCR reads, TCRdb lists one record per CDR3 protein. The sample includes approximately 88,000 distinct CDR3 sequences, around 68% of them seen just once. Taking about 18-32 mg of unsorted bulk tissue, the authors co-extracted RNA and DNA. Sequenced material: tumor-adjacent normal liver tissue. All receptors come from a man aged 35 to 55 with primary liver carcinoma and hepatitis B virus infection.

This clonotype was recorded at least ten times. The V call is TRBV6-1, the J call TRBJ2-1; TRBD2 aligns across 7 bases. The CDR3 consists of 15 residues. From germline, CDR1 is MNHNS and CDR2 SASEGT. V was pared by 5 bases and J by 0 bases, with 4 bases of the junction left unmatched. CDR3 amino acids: CASSSLAVSYNEQFF. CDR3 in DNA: TGTGCCAGCAGTTCTCTAGCGGTCTCCTACAATGAGCAGTTCTTC.

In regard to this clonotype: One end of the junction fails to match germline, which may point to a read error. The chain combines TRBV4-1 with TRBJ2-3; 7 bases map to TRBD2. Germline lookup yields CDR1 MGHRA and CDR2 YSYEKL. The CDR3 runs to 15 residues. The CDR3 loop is CARSQDSLAVDTQYF. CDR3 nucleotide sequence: TGCGCCAGGAGCCAAGATAGTCTAGCGGTAGATACGCAGTATTTT.